One and the same sample provided the 17 T cell receptor beta chains below, sequenced in a study of T-cell reconstitution after alpha-beta-depleted transplantation in children. Preparation of the TCRbeta library used unique molecular identifiers. One entry per CDR3 protein, called by TCRdb with MiXCR from the PCR reads. The sample lists about 590,000 distinct CDR3 sequences; 10% to 15% were seen once. The source material was PBMCs, mostly from graft donor cells, sampled 360 days after TCRalphabeta/CD19-depleted stem cell transplant. These receptors all come from a male patient between 10 and 17 years old who had a stem cell transplant for acute myeloid leukemia, so the T cells may come from the graft donor.

To note about this clonotype: One end of the junction fails to match germline, which may point to a read error. The CDR3 here is CASSSDRGREQYF. The CDR3 region has the DNA TGTGCTAGCAGCTCGGACAGGGGGCGCGAGCAGTACTTC. The chain carries TRBV7-7 and TRBJ2-7; 11 bases map to TRBD1. The germline V gene has CDR1 SSHAT and CDR2 FNYEAQ (reference sequence). This CDR3 has 13 amino acids.

The table lists this clonotype with a few counts. The CDR3 DNA follows: TGTGCCAGCAGCCTGACTAGCGGGAGTTTGCAGTTCTTC. Amino acids: CASSLTSGSLQFF. The gene calls are TRBV12-3 or TRBV12-4 and TRBJ2-1; 12 bases match TRBD2. This CDR3 has 13 residues. The ends lost 6 bases at V and 12 bases at J; junction bases unmatched: 6.

This clonotype has just a few counts. J is TRBJ2-7 and V is TRBV7-9, with TRBD1 as a possible D gene (7 bases). The germline gives CDR1 SEHNR, CDR2 FQNEAQ (reference sequence). Trimming took 5 bases from V and 5 from J, leaving 13 bases between them. This CDR3 spans 13 amino acids. The CDR3 is CASSPQGRNEQYF. CDR3 in DNA: TGTGCCAGCAGCCCACAGGGGAGGAACGAGCAGTACTTC. Drawing the rest from reference TRBV7-9 and TRBJ2-7, the complete variable domain is DTGVSQNPRHKITKRGQNVTFRCDPISEHNRLYWYRQTLGQGPEFLTYFQNEAQLEKSRLLSDRFSAERPKGSFSTLEIQRTEQGDSAMYLCASSPQGRNEQYFGPGTRLTVT.

In this sample, this clonotype turned up many times. The rearrangement links TRBV20-1 to TRBJ2-7; D is ambiguous. This CDR3 contains 11 residues. CDR1 and CDR2 (germline): DFQATT, SNEGSKA (reference sequence). V lost 5 bases, J lost 6 bases, and 11 bases lay in between. The CDR3 coding sequence is TGCAGTGCTCTTCTAGTGTCCGAGCAGTACTTC. It specifies CSALLVSEQYF.

This chain uses TRBV21-1 with TRBJ2-5; TRBD2 is taken as the D call from the table, unchecked against the DNA. TRBV21-1 is deemed a pseudogene. The CDR3 loop spans 16 amino acids. The CDR3 sequence is CASSPWEETRRETQYF. The DNA of the CDR3 is TGTGCCAGCAGCCCCTGGGAGGAGACTAGGAGGGAGACCCAGTACTTC.

This clonotype was counted at least ten times. The V call is TRBV12-3 or TRBV12-4, the J call TRBJ2-1; TRBD2 might be the D (6 bases). The V end lost 4 bases, the J end lost 2 bases, and 12 bases lay between the germline ends. The CDR3 is 15 amino acids. CDR3 sequence reads: CASSYAGRPYNEQFF. Here the CDR3 DNA reads TGTGCCAGCAGTTACGCAGGGAGGCCCTACAATGAGCAGTTCTTC.

This sequence joins TRBV11-2 and TRBJ2-7; TRBD2 agrees at 13 bases. V shed 1 base, J shed 3 bases, and the junction held 9 bases outside the gene matches. Germline CDR1 and CDR2: SGHAT and FQNNGV. The CDR3 sequence is 18 residues long. CDR3 in DNA: TGTGCCAGCAGCTTAGTAGTCTGGACTAGCGGGAGAAACTACGAGCAGTACTTC. Amino acids: CASSLVVWTSGRNYEQYF.

This clonotype was recorded at least ten times. The chain recombines TRBV5-1 with TRBJ2-5; TRBD2 might be the D (5 bases). This CDR3 contains 15 residues. Per germline, CDR1 SGHRS and CDR2 YFSETQ. V dropped 0 bases and J dropped 5 bases, with 14 bases sitting between them. The CDR3 here is CASSLVVARGETQYF. The CDR3 DNA reads as TGCGCCAGCAGCTTGGTAGTAGCGAGAGGGGAGACCCAGTACTTC.

This clonotype was seen only a few times. The gene calls are TRBV20-1 and TRBJ2-7; D possibly corresponds to TRBD2 (5 bases). The CDR3 extends over 12 amino acids. CDR1 is DFQATT and CDR2 is SNEGSKA in the germline V gene (reference sequence). V shed 5 bases and J shed 4 bases, with 12 bases lying between them. The CDR3 DNA sequence: TGCAGTGCTGAGGGTGCCCCATACGAGCAGTACTTC. Residues: CSAEGAPYEQYF.

The rearrangement joins TRBV24-1 to TRBJ2-2, with D perhaps matching TRBD1 (5 bases). The CDR3 sequence is 14 residues long. V was trimmed by 6 bases and J by 2 bases, leaving 9 bases between them. Looked up from germline, CDR1 is KGHDR and CDR2 is SFDVKD. The CDR3 loop reads CATSLDSNTGELFF. CDR3 coding DNA: TGTGCCACCAGTCTCGACAGCAACACCGGGGAGCTGTTTTTT.

This clonotype was seen only a few times. The chain recombines TRBV28 with TRBJ2-7, with TRBD1 matching over 12 bases. This CDR3 has 22 amino acids. Losses at the gene ends were 3 bases for V and 0 bases for J; bases not matched to a gene: 21. Germline CDR1 reads MDHEN; CDR2 reads SYDVKM. CDR3: CASSFPGTGGPKTQLNSYEQYF. The CDR3 DNA follows: TGTGCCAGCAGTTTTCCTGGGACAGGGGGCCCCAAAACCCAACTCAACTCCTACGAGCAGTACTTC.

The chain has TRBV11-1 and TRBJ1-1; maybe TRBD1 (6 bases). CDR3 size: 15 residues. Trimming removed 0 bases at V and 4 bases at J, with 12 bases between. Per the germline V gene, CDR1 is SGHAT and CDR2 is FQDESV (reference sequence). DNA of the CDR3: TGTGCCAGCAGCTTAGCGCAGGGGTCCAGCACTGAAGCTTTCTTT. Its protein product is CASSLAQGSSTEAFF. The full variable domain, with the rest looked up from reference TRBV11-1 and TRBJ1-1, is EAEVAQSPRYKITEKSQAVAFWCDPISGHATLYWYRQILGQGPELLVQFQDESVVDDSQLPKDRFSAERLKGVDSTLKIQPAELGDSAMYLCASSLAQGSSTEAFFGQGTRLTVV.

About this clonotype: This clone may be a read error of a much larger clone one base away. The V and J genes are TRBV25-1 and TRBJ2-1, with 8 bases lining up with TRBD2. Losses at the gene ends were 4 bases for V and 1 base for J; bases not matched to a gene: 18. The CDR3 extends over 20 amino acids. In germline, CDR1 is MGHDK, CDR2 SYGVNS. DNA for the CDR3: TGTGCCAGCAGTGTCGGTAGGGGACGAAATCTAGCGGGTTCCTACAATGAGCAGTTCTTC. It codes for CASSVGRGRNLAGSYNEQFF.

This clonotype came up a few times. The CDR3 region has the DNA TGTGCCATCAGTGACCCGGACAGGGCCGGAGGAGAGACCCAGTACTTC. Encoded protein: CAISDPDRAGGETQYF. The V gene is TRBV10-3, the J gene TRBJ2-5, with TRBD1 matching 8 bases. CDR1 is ENHRY and CDR2 is SYGVKD in the germline V gene. The CDR3 consists of 16 residues. The J segment lost 4 bases and the V segment lost 3 bases, leaving 10 bases of the junction unmatched.

A remark on this clonotype: The conserved phenylalanine or tryptophan is not found at the CDR3 terminus, so this likely reflects a read error. It is unclear where the CDR3 begins or ends on the DNA, so no DNA is shown, and the CDR3 is as TCRdb lists it. J is TRBJ2-1 and V is TRBV27; the tabulated D call, TRBD2, remains unverified against the DNA. The V gene's germline CDR1 is MNHEY and CDR2 SMNVEV (reference sequence). From its first to its last residue, the CDR3 has 12 amino acids. CDR3 region: CASSHTPGLAIL.

This clonotype has just a few counts. The chain combines TRBV6-2 or TRBV6-3 with TRBJ2-1, with 11 bases aligning to TRBD2. This CDR3 contains 15 residues. V lost 5 bases and J lost 2; bases outside the gene matches: 2. CDR1 and CDR2 from the germline V gene are MNHEY and SVGEGT. CDR3 amino acids: CASSVLAGAYNEQFF. DNA of the CDR3: TGTGCCAGCAGTGTACTAGCGGGAGCCTACAATGAGCAGTTCTTC.

The V call is TRBV5-1, the J call TRBJ1-6, with a possible D match to TRBD1 (5 bases). The CDR3 totals 14 residues. Trimming stripped 1 base from V and 7 bases from J, with 9 bases between. Germline CDR1 is SGHRS and CDR2 is YFSETQ. CDR3 protein: CASSLRQPNSPLHF. DNA for the CDR3: TGCGCCAGCAGCTTGAGACAGCCAAATTCACCCCTCCACTTT.